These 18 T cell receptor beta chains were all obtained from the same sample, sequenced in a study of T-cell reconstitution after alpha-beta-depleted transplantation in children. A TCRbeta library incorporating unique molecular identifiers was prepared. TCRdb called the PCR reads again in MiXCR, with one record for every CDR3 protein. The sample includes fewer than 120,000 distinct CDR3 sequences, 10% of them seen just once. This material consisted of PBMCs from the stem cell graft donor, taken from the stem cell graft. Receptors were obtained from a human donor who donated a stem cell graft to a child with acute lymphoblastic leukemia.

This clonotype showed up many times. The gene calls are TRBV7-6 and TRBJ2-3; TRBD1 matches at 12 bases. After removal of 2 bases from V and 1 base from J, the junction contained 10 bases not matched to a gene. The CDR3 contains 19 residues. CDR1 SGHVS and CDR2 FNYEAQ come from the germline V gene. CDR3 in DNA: TGTGCCAGCAGCTTATTGTCGGGACAGGGGGCCGAGGGCACAGATACGCAGTATTTT. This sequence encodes CASSLLSGQGAEGTDTQYF.

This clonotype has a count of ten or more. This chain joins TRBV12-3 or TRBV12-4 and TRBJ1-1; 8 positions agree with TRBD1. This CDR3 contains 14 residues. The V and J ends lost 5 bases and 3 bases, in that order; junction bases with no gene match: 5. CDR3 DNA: TGTGCCAGCAGTGCCGGGACAGGCCACACTGAAGCTTTCTTT. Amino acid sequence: CASSAGTGHTEAFF.

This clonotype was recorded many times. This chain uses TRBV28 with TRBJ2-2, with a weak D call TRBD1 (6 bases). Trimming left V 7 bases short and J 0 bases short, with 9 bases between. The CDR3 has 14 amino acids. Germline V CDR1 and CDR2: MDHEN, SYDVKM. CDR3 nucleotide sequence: TGTGCCAGCAACCAGGGGCCGAACACCGGGGAGCTGTTTTTT. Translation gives CASNQGPNTGELFF. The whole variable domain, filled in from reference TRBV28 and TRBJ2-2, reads DVKVTQSSRYLVKRTGEKVFLECVQDMDHENMFWYRQDPGLGLRLIYFSYDVKMKEKGDIPEGYSVSREKKERFSLILESASTNQTSMYLCASNQGPNTGELFFGEGSRLTVL.

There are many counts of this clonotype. In DNA, the CDR3 is TGCGCCAGCAGCCCAAAAACCCAACTAGCCGGCAGCTCCTACGAGCAGTACTTC. Its translation is CASSPKTQLAGSSYEQYF. The rearrangement links TRBV4-1 to TRBJ2-7, with D tentatively TRBD2 (6 bases). The germline gives CDR1 MGHRA, CDR2 YSYEKL. The CDR3 totals 18 residues. V dropped 4 bases and J dropped 0 bases, with 22 bases sitting between them.

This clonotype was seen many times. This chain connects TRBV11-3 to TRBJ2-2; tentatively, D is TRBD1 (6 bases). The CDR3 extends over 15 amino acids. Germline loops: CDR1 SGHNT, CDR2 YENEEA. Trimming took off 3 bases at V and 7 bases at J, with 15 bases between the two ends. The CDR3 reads CASSFIRGCIGELFF. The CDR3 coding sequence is TGTGCCAGCAGCTTTATCAGGGGTTGTATCGGGGAGCTGTTTTTT.

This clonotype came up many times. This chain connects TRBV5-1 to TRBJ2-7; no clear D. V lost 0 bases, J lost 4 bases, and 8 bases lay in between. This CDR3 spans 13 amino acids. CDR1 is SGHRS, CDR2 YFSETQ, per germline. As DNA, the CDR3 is TGCGCCAGCAGCTTGGGGCAGAGATACGAGCAGTACTTC. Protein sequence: CASSLGQRYEQYF. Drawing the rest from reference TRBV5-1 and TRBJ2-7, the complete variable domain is KAGVTQTPRYLIKTRGQQVTLSCSPISGHRSVSWYQQTPGQGLQFLFEYFSETQRNKGNFPGRFSGRQFSNSRSEMNVSTLELGDSALYLCASSLGQRYEQYFGPGTRLTVT.

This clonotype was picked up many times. The CDR3: CSARDREHYEQYF. The DNA for the CDR3 is TGCAGCGCCCGGGACAGAGAACACTACGAGCAGTACTTC. The chain recombines TRBV29-1 with TRBJ2-7; 7 bases are a match to TRBD1. This CDR3 region has 13 residues. V gave up 7 bases and J gave up 3 bases; unmatched junction bases: 9. The germline V gene has CDR1 SQVTM and CDR2 ANQGSEA.

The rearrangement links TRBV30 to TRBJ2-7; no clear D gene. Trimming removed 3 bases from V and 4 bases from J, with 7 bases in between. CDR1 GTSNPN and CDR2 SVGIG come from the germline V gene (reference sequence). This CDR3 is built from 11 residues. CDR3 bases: TGTGCCTGGAGGCGTGGGTACGAGCAGTACTTC. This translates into CAWRRGYEQYF. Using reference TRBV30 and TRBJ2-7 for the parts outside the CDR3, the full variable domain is SQTIHQWPATLVQPVGSPLSLECTVEGTSNPNLYWYRQAAGRGLQLLFYSVGIGQISSEVPQNLSASRPQDRQFILSSKKLLLSDSGFYLCAWRRGYEQYFGPGTRLTVT.

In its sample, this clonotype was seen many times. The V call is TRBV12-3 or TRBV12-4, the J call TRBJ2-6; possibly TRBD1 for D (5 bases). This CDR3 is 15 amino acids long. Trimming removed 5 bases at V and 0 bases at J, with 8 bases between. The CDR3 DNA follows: TGTGCCAGCAGTAAAGGGGTCTCTGGGGCCAACGTCCTGACTTTC. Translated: CASSKGVSGANVLTF.

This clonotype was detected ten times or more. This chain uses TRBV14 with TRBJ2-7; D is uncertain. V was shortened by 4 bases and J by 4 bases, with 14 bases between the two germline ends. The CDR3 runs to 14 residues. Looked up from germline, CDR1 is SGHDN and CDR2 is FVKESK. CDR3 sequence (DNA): TGTGCCAGCAGCCGCCAAAACTGGGATTACGAGCAGTACTTC. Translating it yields CASSRQNWDYEQYF. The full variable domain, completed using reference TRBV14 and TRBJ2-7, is EAGVTQFPSHSVIEKGQTVTLRCDPISGHDNLYWYRRVMGKEIKFLLHFVKESKQDESGMPNNRFLAERTGGTYSTLKVQPAELEDSGVYFCASSRQNWDYEQYFGPGTRLTVT.

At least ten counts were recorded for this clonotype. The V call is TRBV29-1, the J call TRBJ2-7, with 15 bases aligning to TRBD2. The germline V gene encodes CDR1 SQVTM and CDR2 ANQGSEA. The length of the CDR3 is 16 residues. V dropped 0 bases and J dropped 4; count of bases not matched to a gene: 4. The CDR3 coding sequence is TGCAGCGTTGAAGATAGGACTAGCGGGGGGGAATACGAGCAGTACTTC. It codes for CSVEDRTSGGEYEQYF.

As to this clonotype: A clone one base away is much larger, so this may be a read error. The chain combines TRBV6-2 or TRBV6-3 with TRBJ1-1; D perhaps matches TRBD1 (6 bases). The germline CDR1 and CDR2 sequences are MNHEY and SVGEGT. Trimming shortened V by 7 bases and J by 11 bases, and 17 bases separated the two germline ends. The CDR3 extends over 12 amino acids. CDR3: CASTQGIRRAFF. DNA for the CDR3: TGTGCCAGCACCCAGGGGATCCGAAGGGCTTTCTTT.

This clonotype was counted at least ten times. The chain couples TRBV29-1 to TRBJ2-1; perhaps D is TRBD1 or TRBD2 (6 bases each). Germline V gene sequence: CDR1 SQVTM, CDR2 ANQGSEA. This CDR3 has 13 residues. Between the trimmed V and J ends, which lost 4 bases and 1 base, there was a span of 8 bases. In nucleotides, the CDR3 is TGCAGCGTTGTAGGGGGGTCCTACAATGAGCAGTTCTTC. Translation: CSVVGGSYNEQFF.

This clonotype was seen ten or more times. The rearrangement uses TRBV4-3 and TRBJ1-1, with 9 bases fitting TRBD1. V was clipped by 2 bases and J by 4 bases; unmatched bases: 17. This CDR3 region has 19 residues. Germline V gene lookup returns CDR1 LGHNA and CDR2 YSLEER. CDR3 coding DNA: TGCGCCAGCAGCCAAAGATTCGGGACAGGGCGAACCTGGGGCACTGAAGCTTTCTTT. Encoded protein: CASSQRFGTGRTWGTEAFF.

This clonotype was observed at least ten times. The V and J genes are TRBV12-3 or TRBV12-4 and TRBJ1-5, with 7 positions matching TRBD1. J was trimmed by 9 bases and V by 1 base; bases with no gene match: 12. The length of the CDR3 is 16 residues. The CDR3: CASSLDGTVQPGPQHF. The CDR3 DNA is TGTGCCAGCAGTTTAGATGGGACAGTCCAACCGGGGCCCCAGCATTTT.

The CDR3 sequence: CASSLASGSWVEAKNIQYF. The DNA of the CDR3 is TGTGCCAGCAGCTTAGCTAGCGGGAGCTGGGTGGAAGCCAAAAACATTCAGTACTTC. J is TRBJ2-4 and V is TRBV11-1; 9 bases fit TRBD2. V dropped 0 bases and J dropped 0; count of bases not matched to a gene: 9. Germline assignment: CDR1 SGHAT and CDR2 FQDESV (reference sequence). The CDR3 length is 19 residues.

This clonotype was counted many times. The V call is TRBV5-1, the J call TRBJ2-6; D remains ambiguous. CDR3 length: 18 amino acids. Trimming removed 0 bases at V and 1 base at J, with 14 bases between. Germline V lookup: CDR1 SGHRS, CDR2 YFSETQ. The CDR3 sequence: CASSLVKGPSSGANVLTF. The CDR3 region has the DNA TGCGCCAGCAGCTTGGTGAAGGGCCCCTCATCTGGGGCCAACGTCCTGACTTTC.

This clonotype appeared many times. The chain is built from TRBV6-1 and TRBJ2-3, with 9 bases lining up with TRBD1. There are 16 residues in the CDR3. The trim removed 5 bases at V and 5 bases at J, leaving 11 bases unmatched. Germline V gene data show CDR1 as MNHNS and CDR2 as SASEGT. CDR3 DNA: TGTGCCAGCAGTCGTCAAACAGGGGGCGACCAAGATACGCAGTATTTT. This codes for CASSRQTGGDQDTQYF.